These T cell receptor beta chains were read from a single sample in a study of CD8 T cells in Susac syndrome. TCRdb independently ran MiXCR on the immunoSEQ multiplex PCR reads; one entry per CDR3 protein. The sample yields approximately 68,000 distinct CDR3 sequences, approximately 95% seen once. The sequencing sample was made of CD8+ T cells from PBMCs. All receptors come from a human donor with multiple sclerosis. The CDR3 runs from the conserved cysteine through the conserved F or W. D genes are given only for firm matches. Size values are once, few and many counts, or a class for expanded clones, and some rows have none.

j_call d_call clone_size v_call cdr3_aa cdr3_nt
TRBJ1-5 TRBD1 once TRBV2 CASSERTGFSNQPQHF TGTGCCAGCAGTGAGCGGACAGGGTTTAGCAATCAGCCCCAGCATTTT
TRBJ1-5 - - TRBV5-1 CASSWAAGQPQHF TGCGCCAGCAGCTGGGCGGCGGGCCAGCCCCAGCATTTT
TRBJ2-7 - - TRBV20-1 CSADDSGSYEQYF TGCAGTGCTGATGACAGTGGCTCCTACGAGCAGTACTTC
TRBJ1-1 TRBD1 - TRBV6-2/TRBV6-3 CASWGQGWTEAFF TGTGCCAGTTGGGGACAGGGGTGGACTGAAGCTTTCTTT
TRBJ2-2 - - TRBV25-1 CASIGWSGTGELFF TGTGCCAGCATAGGGTGGTCGGGCACCGGGGAGCTGTTTTTT
TRBJ1-1 TRBD1 - TRBV27 CASIPGQGVAAFF TGTGCCAGCATCCCGGGACAGGGGGTGGCAGCTTTCTTT
TRBJ2-1 TRBD2 - TRBV19 CASSDPREGPDEQFF TGTGCCAGTAGTGATCCGCGGGAGGGCCCGGATGAGCAGTTCTTC
TRBJ2-7 - - TRBV7-9 CASSTQAYEQYF TGTGCCAGCAGCACTCAAGCCTACGAGCAGTACTTC
TRBJ2-1 TRBD2 - TRBV7-4 CASTLAGDTYNEQFF TGTGCCAGCACCTTAGCGGGGGACACCTACAATGAGCAGTTCTTC
TRBJ2-7 TRBD2 once TRBV27 CASSLKRGEQYF TGTGCCAGCAGTCTTAAGCGGGGTGAGCAGTACTTC
TRBJ2-4 TRBD2 - TRBV19 CASSILRETKNIQYF TGTGCCAGTAGTATATTGCGGGAGACCAAAAACATTCAGTACTTC
TRBJ2-3 - - TRBV2 CASLGTRTDTQYF TGTGCCAGCCTCGGGACCCGCACAGATACGCAGTATTTT
TRBJ1-1 - - TRBV12-3/TRBV12-4 CASSLRSTEAFF TGTGCCAGCAGTTTAAGAAGCACTGAAGCTTTCTTT
TRBJ1-2 - - TRBV7-2 CASSLGQGPTYGYTF TGTGCCAGCAGCTTAGGTCAGGGGCCCACCTATGGCTACACCTTC
TRBJ2-7 TRBD1 - TRBV20-1 CSAPGTGDYEQYF TGCAGTGCTCCCGGGACAGGGGACTACGAGCAGTACTTC
TRBJ2-7 - - TRBV12-3/TRBV12-4 CASSFKGGDEQYF TGTGCCAGCAGTTTTAAGGGGGGGGACGAGCAGTACTTC
TRBJ2-7 - - TRBV7-3 CASSLTPSYEQYF TGTGCCAGCAGCTTAACCCCGAGCTACGAGCAGTACTTC
TRBJ1-5 TRBD1 - TRBV15 CATSRSRDRARLLYSNQPQHF TGTGCCACCAGCAGATCCCGAGACAGGGCCAGACTATTATATAGCAATCAGCCCCAGCATTTT
TRBJ1-2 - - TRBV5-1 CASSYLGSFDYGYTF TGCGCCAGCAGCTACCTCGGAAGTTTCGACTATGGCTACACCTTC
TRBJ2-3 - - TRBV12-3/TRBV12-4 CASARGSTDTQYF TGTGCCAGCGCGCGGGGAAGCACAGATACGCAGTATTTT
TRBJ2-1 TRBD2 - TRBV14 CASSRLAGYNEQFF TGTGCCAGCAGCCGACTAGCGGGGTACAATGAGCAGTTCTTC
TRBJ2-1 - - TRBV30 CAWSVGTHGPFFYNEQFF TGTGCCTGGAGTGTAGGGACCCACGGACCCTTCTTCTACAATGAGCAGTTCTTC
TRBJ1-1 - - TRBV19 CASSIGGWAFF TGTGCCAGTAGTATCGGGGGTTGGGCTTTCTTT
TRBJ2-2 TRBD2 - TRBV12-3/TRBV12-4 CASTAGLATGELFF TGTGCCAGCACCGCAGGACTAGCCACCGGGGAGCTGTTTTTT
TRBJ2-5 - - TRBV3-1 CASRRAGEQETQYF TGTGCCAGCCGAAGGGCCGGGGAACAAGAGACCCAGTACTTC
TRBJ2-2 - - TRBV30 CAWSRGAGELFF TGTGCCTGGAGCCGAGGGGCCGGGGAGCTGTTTTTT
TRBJ2-7 - - TRBV5-1 CASSFVPYRETGYEQYF TGCGCCAGCAGTTTCGTCCCTTACAGGGAAACAGGCTACGAGCAGTACTTC
TRBJ2-7 - - TRBV6-5 CASSYAQGDYEQYF TGTGCCAGCAGTTACGCCCAGGGTGACTACGAGCAGTACTTC
TRBJ2-7 - - TRBV25-1 CASSLGRLGEQYF TGTGCCAGCAGCTTGGGACGGTTGGGGGAGCAGTACTTC
TRBJ1-2 - - TRBV28 CASSLIMGPFYGYTF TGTGCCAGCAGTTTGATCATGGGACCTTTCTATGGCTACACCTTC
TRBJ2-3 TRBD2 - TRBV5-6 CASSYASGTVDTQYF TGTGCCAGCAGCTACGCTAGCGGGACCGTAGATACGCAGTATTTT
TRBJ2-3 TRBD1 - TRBV27 CASRDRGLRTDTQYF TGTGCCAGCAGGGACAGGGGGCTGAGGACAGATACGCAGTATTTT
TRBJ1-1 TRBD1 - TRBV30 CAWSGQGRAEAFF TGTGCCTGGAGCGGACAGGGGAGGGCTGAAGCTTTCTTT
TRBJ1-1 - - TRBV12-3/TRBV12-4 CASSFVAQNTEAFF TGTGCCAGCAGTTTCGTCGCCCAGAACACTGAAGCTTTCTTT
TRBJ2-2 - - TRBV2 CAISHRADKNTGELFF TGTGCCATCAGCCACAGGGCCGATAAGAACACCGGGGAGCTGTTTTTT
TRBJ2-2 - - TRBV5-4 CASSLEGEPGELFF TGTGCCAGCAGCTTGGAGGGGGAACCCGGGGAGCTGTTTTTT
TRBJ2-5 - - TRBV20-1 CSARDDGAPEETQYF TGCAGTGCTAGAGATGACGGAGCTCCAGAGGAGACCCAGTACTTC
TRBJ1-4 - - TRBV25-1 CASSEVGINEKLFF TGTGCCAGCAGTGAGGTCGGAATTAATGAAAAACTGTTTTTT
TRBJ2-5 - - TRBV7-2 CASSSSHKYQETQYF TGTGCCAGCAGCTCTTCCCATAAGTACCAAGAGACCCAGTACTTC
TRBJ1-5 TRBD1 - TRBV7-9 CASSHSGGAQPQHF TGTGCCAGCAGCCATTCAGGGGGAGCACAGCCCCAGCATTTT
TRBJ1-2 - - TRBV27 CASRKSETAYGYTF TGTGCCAGCAGAAAGTCCGAGACAGCTTATGGCTACACCTTC